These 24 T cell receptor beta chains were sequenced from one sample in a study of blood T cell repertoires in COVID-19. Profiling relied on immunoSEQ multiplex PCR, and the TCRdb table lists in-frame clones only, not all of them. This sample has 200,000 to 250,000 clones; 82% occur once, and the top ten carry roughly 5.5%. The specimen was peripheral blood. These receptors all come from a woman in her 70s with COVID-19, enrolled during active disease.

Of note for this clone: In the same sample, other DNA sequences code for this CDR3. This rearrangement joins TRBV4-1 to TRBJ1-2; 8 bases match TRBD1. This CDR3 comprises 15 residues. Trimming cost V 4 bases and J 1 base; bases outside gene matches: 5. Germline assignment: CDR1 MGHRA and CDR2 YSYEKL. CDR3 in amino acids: CASSPPDRVNYGYTF. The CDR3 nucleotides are TGCGCCAGCAGCCCCCCGGACAGGGTTAACTATGGCTACACCTTC.

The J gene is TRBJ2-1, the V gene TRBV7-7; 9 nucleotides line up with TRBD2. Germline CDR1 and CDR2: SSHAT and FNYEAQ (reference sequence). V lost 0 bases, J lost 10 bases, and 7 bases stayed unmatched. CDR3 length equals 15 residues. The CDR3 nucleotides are TGTGCCAGCAGCTTAGCTGCGGGAGGGCCGTCGGAGCAGTTCTTC. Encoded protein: CASSLAAGGPSEQFF.

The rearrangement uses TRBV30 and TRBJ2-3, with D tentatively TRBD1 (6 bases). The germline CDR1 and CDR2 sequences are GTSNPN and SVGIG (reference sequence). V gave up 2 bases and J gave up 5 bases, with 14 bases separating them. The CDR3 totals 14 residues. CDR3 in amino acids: CAWSFKGVRDTQYF. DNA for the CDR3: TGTGCCTGGAGTTTTAAGGGGGTGAGAGATACGCAGTATTTT.

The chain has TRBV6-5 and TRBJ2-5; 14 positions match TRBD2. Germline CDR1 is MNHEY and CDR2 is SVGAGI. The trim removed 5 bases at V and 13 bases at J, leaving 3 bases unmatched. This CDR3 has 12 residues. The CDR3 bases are TGTGCCAGCAGTCCGGGACTAGCGGGGGTGTACTTC. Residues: CASSPGLAGVYF.

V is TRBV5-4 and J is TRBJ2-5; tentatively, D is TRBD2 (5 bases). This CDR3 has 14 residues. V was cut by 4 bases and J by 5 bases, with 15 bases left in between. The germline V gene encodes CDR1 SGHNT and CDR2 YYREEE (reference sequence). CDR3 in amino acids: CASSPGSGGETQYF. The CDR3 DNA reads TGTGCCAGCAGCCCCGGCAGCGGAGGTGAGACCCAGTACTTC.

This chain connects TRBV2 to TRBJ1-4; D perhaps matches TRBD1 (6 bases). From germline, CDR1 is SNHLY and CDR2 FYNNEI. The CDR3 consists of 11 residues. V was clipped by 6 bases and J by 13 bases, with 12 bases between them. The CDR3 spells CASSQQGSLFF. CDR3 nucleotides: TGTGCCAGCAGCCAACAGGGATCACTGTTTTTT.

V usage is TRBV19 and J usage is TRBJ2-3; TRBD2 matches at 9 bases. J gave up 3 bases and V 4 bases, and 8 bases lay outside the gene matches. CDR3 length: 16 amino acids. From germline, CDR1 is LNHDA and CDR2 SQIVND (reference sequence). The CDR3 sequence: CASSSPSGATTDTQYF. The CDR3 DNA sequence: TGTGCCAGTAGTAGCCCTAGCGGGGCGACAACAGATACGCAGTATTTT.

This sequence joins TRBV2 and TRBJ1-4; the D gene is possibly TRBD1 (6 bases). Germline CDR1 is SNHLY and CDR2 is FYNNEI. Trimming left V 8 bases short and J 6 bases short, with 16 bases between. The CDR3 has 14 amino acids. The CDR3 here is CASGQQGADEKLFF. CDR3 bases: TGTGCCAGCGGACAACAGGGCGCCGATGAAAAACTGTTTTTT.

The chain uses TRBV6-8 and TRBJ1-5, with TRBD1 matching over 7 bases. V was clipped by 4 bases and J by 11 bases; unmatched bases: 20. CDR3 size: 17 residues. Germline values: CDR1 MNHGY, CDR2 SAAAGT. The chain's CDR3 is CASSWTLRQGFPPAQHF. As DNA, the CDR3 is TGTGCCAGCAGTTGGACCCTGAGACAGGGCTTCCCTCCGGCCCAGCATTTT.

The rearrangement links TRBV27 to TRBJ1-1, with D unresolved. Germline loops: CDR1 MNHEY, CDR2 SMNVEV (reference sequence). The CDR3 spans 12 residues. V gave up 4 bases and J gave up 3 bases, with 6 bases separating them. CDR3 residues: CASSSGYTEAFF. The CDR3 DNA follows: TGTGCCAGCAGTTCAGGTTACACTGAAGCTTTCTTT.

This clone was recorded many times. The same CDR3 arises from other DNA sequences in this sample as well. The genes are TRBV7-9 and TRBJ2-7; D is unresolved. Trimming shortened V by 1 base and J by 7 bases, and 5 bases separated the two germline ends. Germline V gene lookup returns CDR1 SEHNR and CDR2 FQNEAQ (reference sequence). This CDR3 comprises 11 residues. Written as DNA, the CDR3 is TGTGCCAGCAGCTTAGTCGGGGAGCAGTACTTC. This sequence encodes CASSLVGEQYF.

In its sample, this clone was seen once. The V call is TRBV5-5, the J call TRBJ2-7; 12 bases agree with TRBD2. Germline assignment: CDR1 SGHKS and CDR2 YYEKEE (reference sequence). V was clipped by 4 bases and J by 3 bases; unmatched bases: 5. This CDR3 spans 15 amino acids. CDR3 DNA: TGTGCCAGCAGCCCAGGGACTAGCGGGCTCTACGAGCAGTACTTC. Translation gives CASSPGTSGLYEQYF.

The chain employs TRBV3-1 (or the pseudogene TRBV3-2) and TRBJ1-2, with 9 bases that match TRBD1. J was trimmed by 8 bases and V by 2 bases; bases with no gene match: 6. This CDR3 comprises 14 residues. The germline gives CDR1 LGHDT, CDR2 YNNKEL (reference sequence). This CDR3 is CASSQQGTGKGYTF. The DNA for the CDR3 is TGTGCCAGCAGCCAACAGGGGACAGGGAAAGGCTACACCTTC.

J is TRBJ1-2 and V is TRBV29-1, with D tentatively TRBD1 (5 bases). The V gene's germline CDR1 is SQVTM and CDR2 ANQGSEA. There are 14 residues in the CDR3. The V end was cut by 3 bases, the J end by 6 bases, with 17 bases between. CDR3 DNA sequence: TGCAGCGTTGAGACGATGGGGGGAGTGGATGGCTACACCTTC. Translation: CSVETMGGVDGYTF.

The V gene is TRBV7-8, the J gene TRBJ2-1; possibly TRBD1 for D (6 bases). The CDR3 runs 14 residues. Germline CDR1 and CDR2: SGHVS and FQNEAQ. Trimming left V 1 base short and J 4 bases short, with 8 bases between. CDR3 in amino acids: CASSLDRAYNEQFF. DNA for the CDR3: TGTGCCAGCAGCTTAGACAGGGCATACAATGAGCAGTTCTTC.

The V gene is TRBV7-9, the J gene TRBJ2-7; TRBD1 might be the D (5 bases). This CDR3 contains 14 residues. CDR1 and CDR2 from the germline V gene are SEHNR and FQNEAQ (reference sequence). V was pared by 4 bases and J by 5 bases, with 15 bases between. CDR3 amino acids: CASSSGFLDNEQYF. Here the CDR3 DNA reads TGTGCCAGCAGCTCAGGGTTCTTGGACAACGAGCAGTACTTC.

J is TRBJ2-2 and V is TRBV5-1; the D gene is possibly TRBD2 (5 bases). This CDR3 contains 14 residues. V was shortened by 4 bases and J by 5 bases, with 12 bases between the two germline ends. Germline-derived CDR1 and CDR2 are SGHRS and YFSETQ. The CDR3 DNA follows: TGCGCCAGCAGCCCCGGACTTATTACCGGGGAGCTGTTTTTT. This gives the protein CASSPGLITGELFF.

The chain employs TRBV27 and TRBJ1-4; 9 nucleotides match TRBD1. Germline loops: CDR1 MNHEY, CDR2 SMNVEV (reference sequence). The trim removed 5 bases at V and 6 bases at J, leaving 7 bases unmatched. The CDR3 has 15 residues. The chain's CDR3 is CASSTRTGVDEKLFF. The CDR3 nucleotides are TGTGCCAGCAGTACCCGGACAGGGGTAGATGAAAAACTGTTTTTT.

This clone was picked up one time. The CDR3 region is CASSPRRGEKLFF. The DNA for the CDR3 is TGTGCCAGCTCACCACGGAGGGGTGAAAAACTGTTTTTT. The chain carries TRBV18 and TRBJ1-4; possibly TRBD1 for D (5 bases). The CDR3 runs to 13 residues. The V end lost 1 base, the J end lost 7 bases, and 7 bases lay between the germline ends. Germline V gene lookup returns CDR1 KGHSH and CDR2 LQKENI. The full variable domain, completed using reference TRBV18 and TRBJ1-4, is NAGVMQNPRHLVRRRGQEARLRCSPMKGHSHVYWYRQLPEEGLKFMVYLQKENIIDESGMPKERFSAEFPKEGPSILRIQQVVRGDSAAYFCASSPRRGEKLFFGSGTQLSVL.

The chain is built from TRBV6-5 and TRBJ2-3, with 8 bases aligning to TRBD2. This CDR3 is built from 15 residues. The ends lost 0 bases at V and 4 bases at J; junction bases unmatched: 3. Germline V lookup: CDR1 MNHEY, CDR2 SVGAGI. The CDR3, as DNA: TGTGCCAGCAGTTACTCCCGAGCGGGAGCAGATACGCAGTATTTT. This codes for CASSYSRAGADTQYF.

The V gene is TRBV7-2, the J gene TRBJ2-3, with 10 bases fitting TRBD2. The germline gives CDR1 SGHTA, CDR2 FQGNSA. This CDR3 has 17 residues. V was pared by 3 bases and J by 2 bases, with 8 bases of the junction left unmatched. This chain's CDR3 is CASSLGASGSPTDTQYF. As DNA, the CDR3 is TGTGCCAGCAGCTTGGGGGCTAGCGGGAGTCCCACAGATACGCAGTATTTT.

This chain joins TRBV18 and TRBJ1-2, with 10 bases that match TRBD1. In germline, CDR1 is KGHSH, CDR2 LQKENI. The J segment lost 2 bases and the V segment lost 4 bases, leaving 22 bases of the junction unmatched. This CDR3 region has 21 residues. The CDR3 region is CASSRKHKGEGDRGSNYGYTF. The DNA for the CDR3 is TGTGCCAGCTCACGTAAACATAAGGGAGAAGGGGACAGGGGATCAAACTATGGCTACACCTTC.

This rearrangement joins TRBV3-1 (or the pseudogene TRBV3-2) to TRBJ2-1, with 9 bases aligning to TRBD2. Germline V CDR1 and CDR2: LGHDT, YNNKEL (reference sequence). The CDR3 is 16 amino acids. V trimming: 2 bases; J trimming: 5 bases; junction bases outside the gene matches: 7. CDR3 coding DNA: TGTGCCAGCAGCCAAACAAGTAGCGGGGGAAACAATGAGCAGTTCTTC. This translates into CASSQTSSGGNNEQFF.

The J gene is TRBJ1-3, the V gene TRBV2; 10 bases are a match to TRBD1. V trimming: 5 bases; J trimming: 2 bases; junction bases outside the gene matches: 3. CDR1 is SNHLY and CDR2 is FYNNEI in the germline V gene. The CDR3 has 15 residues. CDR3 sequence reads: CASSRDRGTGNTIYF. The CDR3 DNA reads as TGTGCCAGCAGTCGGGACAGGGGAACTGGAAACACCATATATTTT.